This T cell receptor (beta chain) stems from a study of blood T cell repertoires in COVID-19. Whole-study context: COVID-19 samples from acute and convalescent phases originated in the United States, Italy and Spain. Nucleic acid was either cDNA or gDNA, and it came from T cells, B-cell-depleted T cells, or PBMCs.

Concerning this clone: One junction end does not reproduce the germline sequence, and a read error may be involved.

Germline V CDR1 and CDR2: MNHNS, SASEGT. The CDR3 covers 12 residues. Methods used by the authors: Researchers report that nucleated cell counts were estimated from reference gene primer amplification. Only in-frame clones appear in the TCRdb table, and some are missing; sequencing was by immunoSEQ multiplex PCR. V, J and clone size derive from that table, while D and trimming were established from the DNA sequence. The sample lists about 59,000 clones; around 80% were seen once. The chain employs TRBV6-1 and TRBJ1-5; D possibly corresponds to TRBD1 (5 bases). The clonotype was recovered from a man aged 60 to 69 with acute or convalescent COVID-19. The sequenced sample consisted of peripheral blood. CDR3 region: CASNEGRGPQHF. CDR3 nucleotides: TGTGCCAGCAATGAAGGGAGGGGGCCCCAGCATTTT.